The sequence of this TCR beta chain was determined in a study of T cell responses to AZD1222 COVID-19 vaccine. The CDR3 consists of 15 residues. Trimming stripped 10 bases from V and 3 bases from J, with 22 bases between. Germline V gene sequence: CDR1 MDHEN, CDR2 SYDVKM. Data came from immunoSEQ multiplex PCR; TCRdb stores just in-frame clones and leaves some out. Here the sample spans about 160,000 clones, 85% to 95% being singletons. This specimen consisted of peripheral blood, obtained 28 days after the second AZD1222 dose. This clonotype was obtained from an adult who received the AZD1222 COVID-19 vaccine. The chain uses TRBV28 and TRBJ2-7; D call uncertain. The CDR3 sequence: CAILLPGFVLYEQYF. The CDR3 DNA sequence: TGTGCCATCCTTTTACCCGGGTTTGTCCTCTACGAGCAGTACTTC.